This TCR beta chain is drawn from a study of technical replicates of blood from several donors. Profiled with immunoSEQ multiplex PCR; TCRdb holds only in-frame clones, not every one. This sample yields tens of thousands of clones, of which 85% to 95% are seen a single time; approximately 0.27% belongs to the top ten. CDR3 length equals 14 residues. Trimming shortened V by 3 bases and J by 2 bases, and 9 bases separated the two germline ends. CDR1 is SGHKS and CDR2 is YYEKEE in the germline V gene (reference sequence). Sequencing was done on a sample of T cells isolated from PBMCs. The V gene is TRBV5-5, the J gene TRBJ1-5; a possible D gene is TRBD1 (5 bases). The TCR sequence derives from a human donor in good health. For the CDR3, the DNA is TGTGCCAGCAGCTACCAGGGTGGCAATCAGCCCCAGCATTTT. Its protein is CASSYQGGNQPQHF.